This T cell receptor (beta chain) stems from a study of tumor-infiltrating lymphocytes in primary liver carcinoma. Overall study: Maximum tumor diameters ranged from roughly 4.2 to 10 cm, stage T1-T3 N0M0.

Overall study results and limits: Tumor-adjacent and tumor-blood pairs showed less overlap than tumor region pairs.

A constant-region primer primed TCR beta cDNA synthesis from about 530 ng of total RNA. Libraries for TCR beta were built through three nested multiplex PCR rounds, which together made up a slightly modified ARM-PCR procedure. For approximately 11 cycles apiece, the opening two PCR rounds ran with TRBV1-TRBV30 forward primers and a C-beta reverse primer. TCRdb re-called the multiplex PCR reads through MiXCR, storing one row per CDR3 protein. This sample has tens of thousands of distinct CDR3 sequences, with 60% to 80% found just once. Germline assignment: CDR1 LNHDA and CDR2 SQIVND (reference sequence). The CDR3 runs to 14 residues. Scientists recovered RNA and DNA together from around 20-30 mg of unsorted bulk tissue. Infection with HBV was chronic in patients; they were treatment-naive. Separate regions, five per tumor, were sampled. Notes on this clonotype: Its antigen is currently unknown. Its ends do not fully match the called genes, so a read error is possible.

The clonotype originates from a man aged 35 to 55 with primary liver carcinoma and hepatitis B virus infection. The V call is TRBV19, the J call TRBJ2-7, with D possibly being TRBD1 (5 bases). What was sequenced was liver tumor tissue from sampling region 5. Subset given: tumor region T5, tumor centre. CDR3 sequence reads: CASTLGTGPYVQYF. In DNA, the CDR3 is TGTGCCAGTACCCTAGGAACAGGACCCTACGTGCAGTACTTC.